The rows below give T cell receptor beta chains drawn from one sample of a study of neurological immune-mediated disorders. TCRdb passed the 5' RACE reads through MiXCR, listing each CDR3 protein once. This sample has some 48,000 distinct CDR3 sequences, with around 13% found just once. The sequenced sample consisted of PBMCs. The receptors here all came from a male donor with HTLV-1-associated myelopathy (HAM/TSP). CDR3s include the opening cysteine and the closing phenylalanine or tryptophan. D genes are given only for firm matches. The size field is filled for only some rows; it gives once, few, many or a size class.

length: 15
V: TRBV21-1
J: TRBJ2-1
size: .
D: .
CDR3: CDSRKEGTGQNEQFF
DNA: TGTGACAGCAGAAAAGAGGGGACAGGGCAGAATGAGCAGTTCTTC

length: 15
V: TRBV4-1
J: TRBJ1-6
size: many
D: .
CDR3: CASSQEGIANSPLHF
DNA: TGCGCCAGCAGCCAAGAAGGTATAGCGAATTCACCCCTCCACTTT

length: 12
V: TRBV29-1
J: TRBJ2-7
size: .
D: .
CDR3: CSVGTDSYEQYF
DNA: TGTAGCGTTGGTACAGACTCCTACGAGCAGTACTTC

length: 16
V: TRBV20-1
J: TRBJ1-1
size: many
D: .
CDR3: CSATVVGRKVNTEAFF
DNA: TGCAGTGCAACGGTCGTCGGAAGAAAGGTGAACACTGAAGCTTTCTTT

length: 13
V: TRBV6-2/TRBV6-3
J: TRBJ2-5
size: many
D: .
CDR3: CASRKRGQETQYF
DNA: TGTGCCAGCAGGAAGAGGGGCCAAGAGACCCAGTACTTC

length: 13
V: TRBV5-6
J: TRBJ2-1
size: many
D: .
CDR3: CASTRYEGGEQFF
DNA: TGTGCCAGCACGCGTTATGAGGGTGGCGAGCAGTTCTTC

length: 17
V: TRBV5-1
J: TRBJ2-2
size: many
D: TRBD1
CDR3: CASSSPGTARGTGELFF
DNA: TGCGCCAGCAGCTCCCCCGGGACAGCGAGGGGGACCGGGGAGCTGTTTTTT

length: 12
V: TRBV20-1
J: TRBJ2-7
size: many
D: .
CDR3: CSASPLRYEQYF
DNA: TGCAGTGCTAGTCCCTTGCGCTACGAGCAGTACTTC

length: 16
V: TRBV7-7
J: TRBJ2-1
size: many
D: .
CDR3: CASSPTSAGALNEQFF
DNA: TGTGCCAGCAGCCCGACTTCCGCGGGGGCACTCAATGAGCAGTTCTTC

length: 15
V: TRBV24-1
J: TRBJ2-1
size: many
D: TRBD1
CDR3: CATSDLKGAHNEQFF
DNA: TGTGCCACCAGTGATTTGAAGGGGGCGCACAATGAGCAGTTCTTC

length: 12
V: TRBV6-2/TRBV6-3
J: TRBJ2-7
size: many
D: .
CDR3: CASSYPAGEQYF
DNA: TGTGCCAGCAGTTACCCGGCGGGGGAGCAGTACTTC

length: 15
V: TRBV20-1
J: TRBJ1-5
size: many
D: TRBD1
CDR3: CSADRQGYSNQPQHF
DNA: TGCAGTGCCGACAGACAGGGATATAGCAATCAGCCCCAGCATTTT

length: 15
V: TRBV25-1
J: TRBJ1-1
size: many
D: .
CDR3: CASSEGLLMNTEAFF
DNA: TGTGCCAGCAGTGAGGGCCTCCTAATGAACACTGAAGCTTTCTTT

length: 12
V: TRBV6-2/TRBV6-3
J: TRBJ1-5
size: many
D: .
CDR3: CASSPQEQPQHF
DNA: TGTGCCAGCAGCCCACAGGAGCAGCCCCAGCATTTT

length: 17
V: TRBV12-3/TRBV12-4
J: TRBJ1-6
size: .
D: .
CDR3: CASSTGLLSSYNSPLHF
DNA: TGTGCCAGCAGTACAGGACTATTGAGCTCCTATAATTCACCCCTCCACTTT

length: 14
V: TRBV9
J: TRBJ1-4
size: many
D: .
CDR3: CASSVYPGSEKLFF
DNA: TGTGCCAGCAGCGTATATCCGGGGTCGGAAAAACTGTTTTTT

length: 18
V: TRBV10-2
J: TRBJ2-6
size: many
D: .
CDR3: CASSLNREKTSGANVLTF
DNA: TGCGCCAGCAGTTTGAACAGGGAAAAAACCTCTGGGGCCAACGTCCTGACTTTC

length: 15
V: TRBV11-2
J: TRBJ2-4
size: .
D: .
CDR3: CASSFEYGGRGIQYF
DNA: TGTGCCAGCAGCTTCGAGTACGGAGGCAGAGGAATTCAGTACTTC

length: 12
V: TRBV5-1
J: TRBJ2-7
size: many
D: .
CDR3: CASSVGTYEQYF
DNA: TGCGCCAGCAGCGTAGGAACCTACGAGCAGTACTTC

length: 15
V: TRBV5-1
J: TRBJ1-5
size: many
D: .
CDR3: CASSLESGGNQPQHF
DNA: TGCGCCAGCAGCTTGGAATCGGGGGGCAATCAGCCCCAGCATTTT

length: 14
V: TRBV6-2/TRBV6-3
J: TRBJ2-7
size: many
D: TRBD1
CDR3: CASIGQGPFYEQYF
DNA: TGTGCCAGCATCGGACAGGGACCCTTCTACGAGCAGTACTTC

length: 15
V: TRBV10-2
J: TRBJ2-5
size: many
D: TRBD2
CDR3: CASSVTSGIQETQYF
DNA: TGCGCCAGCAGCGTGACTAGCGGGATCCAAGAGACCCAGTACTTC

length: 15
V: TRBV28
J: TRBJ1-1
size: many
D: .
CDR3: CASSERSRAVTEAFF
DNA: TGTGCCAGCAGTGAGAGGAGCCGGGCGGTCACTGAAGCTTTCTTT

length: 13
V: TRBV29-1
J: TRBJ1-2
size: many
D: TRBD1
CDR3: CSVQGQGAGGYTF
DNA: TGCAGCGTTCAAGGACAGGGGGCAGGTGGCTACACCTTC

length: 15
V: TRBV7-2
J: TRBJ2-1
size: many
D: .
CDR3: CASSPDTLTYNEQFF
DNA: TGTGCCAGCAGCCCCGACACCCTAACCTACAATGAGCAGTTCTTC

length: 14
V: TRBV5-6
J: TRBJ1-6
size: many
D: .
CDR3: CASSLRGINSPLHF
DNA: TGTGCCAGCAGCCTCAGGGGCATCAATTCACCCCTCCACTTT

length: 12
V: TRBV5-1
J: TRBJ2-1
size: many
D: .
CDR3: CASSWGTDEQFF
DNA: TGCGCCAGCAGCTGGGGGACCGATGAGCAGTTCTTC

length: 14
V: TRBV15
J: TRBJ1-1
size: many
D: TRBD1
CDR3: CATSADRSNTEAFF
DNA: TGTGCCACCAGCGCGGACAGGAGTAACACTGAAGCTTTCTTT

length: 11
V: TRBV20-1
J: TRBJ1-6
size: .
D: .
CDR3: CSASGLIPLHF
DNA: TGTAGTGCTAGTGGGCTTATACCCCTCCACTTT

length: 13
V: TRBV7-6
J: TRBJ2-1
size: many
D: .
CDR3: CASSTRGITEQFF
DNA: TGTGCCAGCAGCACCCGTGGGATTACTGAGCAGTTCTTC

length: 14
V: TRBV10-2
J: TRBJ2-1
size: many
D: TRBD2
CDR3: CASRVAGDRNEQFF
DNA: TGCGCCAGTAGAGTAGCGGGGGATCGAAATGAGCAGTTCTTC

length: 14
V: TRBV5-6
J: TRBJ2-7
size: many
D: .
CDR3: CASSLGLTGGGQYF
DNA: TGTGCCAGCAGCTTGGGGTTGACAGGAGGAGGGCAGTACTTC

length: 16
V: TRBV20-1
J: TRBJ1-5
size: few
D: .
CDR3: CSARGGVLRPRQPQHF
DNA: TGCAGTGCTAGAGGGGGAGTTTTACGGCCAAGACAGCCCCAGCATTTT

length: 14
V: TRBV4-3
J: TRBJ2-5
size: many
D: .
CDR3: CASSPGHFQETQYF
DNA: TGCGCCAGCAGCCCGGGACATTTCCAAGAGACCCAGTACTTC

length: 15
V: TRBV5-1
J: TRBJ1-1
size: many
D: TRBD1
CDR3: CASSGVGTGRTEAFF
DNA: TGCGCCAGCAGCGGGGTGGGGACAGGGAGGACTGAAGCTTTCTTT

length: 13
V: TRBV20-1
J: TRBJ1-6
size: many
D: .
CDR3: CSASPPSGRTLHF
DNA: TGCAGTGCTAGCCCCCCTTCGGGACGTACCCTCCACTTT

length: 16
V: TRBV20-1
J: TRBJ2-1
size: many
D: .
CDR3: CSASNLGVSSYNEQFF
DNA: TGCAGTGCTAGTAACCTAGGGGTCAGCTCCTACAATGAGCAGTTCTTC

length: 15
V: TRBV5-6
J: TRBJ2-3
size: few
D: TRBD2
CDR3: CATSLAGISTDTQYF
DNA: TGTGCCACCTCCCTAGCGGGGATAAGCACAGATACGCAGTATTTT

length: 15
V: TRBV7-8
J: TRBJ1-5
size: many
D: TRBD1
CDR3: CASSLGTGRGQPQHF
DNA: TGTGCCAGCAGCTTAGGGACAGGGAGAGGGCAGCCCCAGCATTTT

length: 15
V: TRBV5-1
J: TRBJ1-1
size: many
D: .
CDR3: CASSLVGRDVPEAFF
DNA: TGCGCCAGCAGCTTGGTGGGCAGGGACGTACCTGAAGCTTTCTTT

length: 16
V: TRBV6-5
J: TRBJ1-1
size: many
D: .
CDR3: CASSYSGLGMNTEAFF
DNA: TGTGCCAGCAGTTACTCTGGGTTGGGTATGAACACTGAAGCTTTCTTT

length: 16
V: TRBV12-3/TRBV12-4
J: TRBJ1-3
size: .
D: .
CDR3: CASSFPQQISGKTIYF
DNA: TGCGCCAGCAGTTTCCCCCAACAGATCTCTGGAAAGACCATATATTTT

length: 13
V: TRBV20-1
J: TRBJ2-3
size: many
D: .
CDR3: CSAAGGNTDTQYF
DNA: TGCAGTGCTGCTGGGGGGAACACAGATACGCAGTATTTT

length: 15
V: TRBV30
J: TRBJ2-5
size: few
D: .
CDR3: CAWSDMGVALETQYF
DNA: TGTGCCTGGAGTGATATGGGGGTAGCTTTGGAGACCCAGTACTTC

length: 14
V: TRBV10-3
J: TRBJ1-2
size: .
D: .
CDR3: CAISVGADNYGYTF
DNA: TGTGCCATCAGTGTGGGGGCGGATAACTATGGCTACACCTTC

length: 16
V: TRBV27
J: TRBJ2-2
size: many
D: TRBD2
CDR3: CASRRVAGPNTGELFF
DNA: TGTGCCAGCAGACGGGTAGCGGGGCCTAACACCGGGGAGCTGTTTTTT

length: 15
V: TRBV3-1
J: TRBJ1-2
size: few
D: .
CDR3: CASSQDSGGASGYTF
DNA: TGTGCCAGCAGCCAAGATTCCGGGGGAGCAAGCGGCTACACCTTC

length: 16
V: TRBV6-5
J: TRBJ2-3
size: .
D: TRBD1
CDR3: CASGSRRDRAPDTQYF
DNA: TGTGCCAGCGGTTCCCGCCGGGACAGGGCCCCAGATACGCAGTATTTT

length: 13
V: TRBV20-1
J: TRBJ1-2
size: many
D: .
CDR3: CSARDAAKGGYTF
DNA: TGCAGTGCCAGGGACGCGGCTAAAGGTGGCTACACCTTC

length: 16
V: TRBV9
J: TRBJ2-1
size: many
D: .
CDR3: CASSATRSRTYNEQFF
DNA: TGTGCCAGCAGCGCTACCAGGTCCCGGACCTACAATGAGCAGTTCTTC

length: 14
V: TRBV5-1
J: TRBJ1-1
size: many
D: TRBD1
CDR3: CASSLGGGRTEAFF
DNA: TGCGCCAGCAGCTTGGGAGGGGGCCGCACTGAAGCTTTCTTT

length: 16
V: TRBV6-6
J: TRBJ1-2
size: .
D: TRBD1
CDR3: CASSLILETGEYGYTF
DNA: TGTGCCAGCAGCTTAATTCTTGAGACAGGGGAGTATGGCTACACCTTC

length: 12
V: TRBV20-1
J: TRBJ2-7
size: many
D: .
CDR3: CSVRQADYEQYF
DNA: TGCAGTGTCAGACAGGCCGACTACGAGCAGTACTTC

length: 17
V: TRBV3-1
J: TRBJ2-2
size: few
D: .
CDR3: CASSRTPGARNTGELFF
DNA: TGTGCCAGCAGCCGAACCCCAGGGGCTAGGAACACCGGGGAGCTGTTTTTT

length: 15
V: TRBV5-1
J: TRBJ1-5
size: many
D: .
CDR3: CASSLDSGADQPQHF
DNA: TGCGCCAGCAGCTTGGATTCAGGGGCTGATCAGCCCCAGCATTTT